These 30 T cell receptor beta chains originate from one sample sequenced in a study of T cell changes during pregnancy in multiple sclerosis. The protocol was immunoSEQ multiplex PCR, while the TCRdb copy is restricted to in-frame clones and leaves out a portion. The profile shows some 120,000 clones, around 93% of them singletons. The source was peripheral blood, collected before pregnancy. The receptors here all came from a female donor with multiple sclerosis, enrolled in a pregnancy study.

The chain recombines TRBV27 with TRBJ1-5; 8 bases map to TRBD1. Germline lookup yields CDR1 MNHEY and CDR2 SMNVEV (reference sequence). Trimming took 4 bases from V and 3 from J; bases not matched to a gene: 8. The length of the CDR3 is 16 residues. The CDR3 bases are TGTGCCAGCAGTTCTTGGTCAGGGGGCCTCAATCAGCCCCAGCATTTT. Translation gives CASSSWSGGLNQPQHF.

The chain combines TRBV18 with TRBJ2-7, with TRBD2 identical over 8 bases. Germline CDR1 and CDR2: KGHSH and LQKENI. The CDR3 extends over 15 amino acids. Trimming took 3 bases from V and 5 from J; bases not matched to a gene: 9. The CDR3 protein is CASSPTGTRINEQYF. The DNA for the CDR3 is TGTGCCAGCTCACCCACCGGGACTAGGATCAACGAGCAGTACTTC.

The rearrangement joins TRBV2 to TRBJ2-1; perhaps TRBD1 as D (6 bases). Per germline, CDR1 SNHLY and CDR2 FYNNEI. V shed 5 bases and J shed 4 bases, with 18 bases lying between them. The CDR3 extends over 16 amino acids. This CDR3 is CASSQTGSRGYNEQFF. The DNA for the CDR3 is TGTGCCAGCAGTCAAACAGGGTCTCGGGGTTACAATGAGCAGTTCTTC.

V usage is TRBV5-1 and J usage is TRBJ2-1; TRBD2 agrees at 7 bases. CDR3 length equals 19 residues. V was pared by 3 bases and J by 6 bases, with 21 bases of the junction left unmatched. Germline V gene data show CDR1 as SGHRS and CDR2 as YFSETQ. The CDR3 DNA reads TGCGCCAGCAGCTCACTCCCCACTACTGCGGGAGTGGGGTCCAATGAGCAGTTCTTC. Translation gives CASSSLPTTAGVGSNEQFF.

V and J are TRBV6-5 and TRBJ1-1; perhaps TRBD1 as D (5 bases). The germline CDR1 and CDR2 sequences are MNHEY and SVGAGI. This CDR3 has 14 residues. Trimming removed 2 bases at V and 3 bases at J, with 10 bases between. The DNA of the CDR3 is TGTGCCAGCAGTTACGGTGGAGGGGACACTGAAGCTTTCTTT. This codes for CASSYGGGDTEAFF.

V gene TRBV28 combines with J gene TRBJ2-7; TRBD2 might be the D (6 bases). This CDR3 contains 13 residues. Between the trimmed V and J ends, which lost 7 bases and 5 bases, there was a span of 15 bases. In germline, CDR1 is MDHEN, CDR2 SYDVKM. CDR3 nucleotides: TGTGCCAGCAACCCTGGAGGGAGCGACGAGCAGTACTTC. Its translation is CASNPGGSDEQYF.

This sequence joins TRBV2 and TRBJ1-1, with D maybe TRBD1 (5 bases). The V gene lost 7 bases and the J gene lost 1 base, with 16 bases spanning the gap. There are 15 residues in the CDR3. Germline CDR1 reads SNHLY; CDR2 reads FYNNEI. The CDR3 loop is CASTLPTVPNTEAFF. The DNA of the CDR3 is TGTGCCAGCACCCTGCCGACAGTCCCGAACACTGAAGCTTTCTTT.

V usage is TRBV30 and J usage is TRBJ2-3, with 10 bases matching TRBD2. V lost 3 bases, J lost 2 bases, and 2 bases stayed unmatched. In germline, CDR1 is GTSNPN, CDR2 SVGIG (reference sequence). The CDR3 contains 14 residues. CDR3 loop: CAWRLAGYTDTQYF. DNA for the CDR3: TGTGCCTGGAGACTAGCGGGGTACACAGATACGCAGTATTTT.

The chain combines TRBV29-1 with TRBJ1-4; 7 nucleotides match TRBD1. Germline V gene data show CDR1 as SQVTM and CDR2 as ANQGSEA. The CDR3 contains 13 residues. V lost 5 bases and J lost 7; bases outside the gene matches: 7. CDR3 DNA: TGCAGCGTTTCCTCGGGGACAGCTGAAAAACTGTTTTTT. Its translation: CSVSSGTAEKLFF.

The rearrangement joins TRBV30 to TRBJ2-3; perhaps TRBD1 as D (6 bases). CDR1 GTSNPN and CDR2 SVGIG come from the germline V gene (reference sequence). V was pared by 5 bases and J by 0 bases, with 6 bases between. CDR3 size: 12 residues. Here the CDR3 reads CAWQGSTDTQYF. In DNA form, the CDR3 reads TGTGCCTGGCAGGGGAGCACAGATACGCAGTATTTT.

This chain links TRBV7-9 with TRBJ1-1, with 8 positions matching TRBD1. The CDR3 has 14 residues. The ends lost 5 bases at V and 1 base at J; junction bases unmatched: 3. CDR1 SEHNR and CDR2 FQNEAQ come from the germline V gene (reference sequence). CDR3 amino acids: CASSGGQGNTEAFF. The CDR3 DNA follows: TGTGCCAGCAGCGGAGGACAGGGGAACACTGAAGCTTTCTTT.

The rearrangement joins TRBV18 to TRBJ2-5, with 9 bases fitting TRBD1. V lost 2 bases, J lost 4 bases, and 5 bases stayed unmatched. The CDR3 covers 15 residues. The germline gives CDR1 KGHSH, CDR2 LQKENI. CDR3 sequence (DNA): TGTGCCAGCTCACCATCACCACAGGGGGCAGAGACCCAGTACTTC. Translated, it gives CASSPSPQGAETQYF. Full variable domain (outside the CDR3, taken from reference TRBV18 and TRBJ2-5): NAGVMQNPRHLVRRRGQEARLRCSPMKGHSHVYWYRQLPEEGLKFMVYLQKENIIDESGMPKERFSAEFPKEGPSILRIQQVVRGDSAAYFCASSPSPQGAETQYFGPGTRLLVL.

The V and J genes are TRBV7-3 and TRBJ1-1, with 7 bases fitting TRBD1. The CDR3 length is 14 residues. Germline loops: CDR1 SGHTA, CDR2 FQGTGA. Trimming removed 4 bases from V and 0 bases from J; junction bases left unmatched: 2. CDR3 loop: CASSSTGMNTEAFF. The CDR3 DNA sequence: TGTGCCAGCAGCTCGACAGGGATGAACACTGAAGCTTTCTTT.

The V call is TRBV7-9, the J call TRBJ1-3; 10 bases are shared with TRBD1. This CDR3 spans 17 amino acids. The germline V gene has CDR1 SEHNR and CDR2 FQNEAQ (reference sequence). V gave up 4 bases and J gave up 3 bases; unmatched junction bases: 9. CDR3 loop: CASSSRPGTGVGNTIYF. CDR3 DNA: TGTGCCAGCAGCTCACGACCCGGGACAGGGGTTGGAAACACCATATATTTT. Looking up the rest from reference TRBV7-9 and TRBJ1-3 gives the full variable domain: DTGVSQNPRHKITKRGQNVTFRCDPISEHNRLYWYRQTLGQGPEFLTYFQNEAQLEKSRLLSDRFSAERPKGSFSTLEIQRTEQGDSAMYLCASSSRPGTGVGNTIYFGEGSWLTVV.

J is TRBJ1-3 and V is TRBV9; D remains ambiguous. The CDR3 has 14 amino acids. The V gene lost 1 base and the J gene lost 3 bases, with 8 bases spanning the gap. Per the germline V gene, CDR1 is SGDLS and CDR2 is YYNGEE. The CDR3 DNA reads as TGTGCCAGCAGCGTAACCGGGGTTGGAAACACCATATATTTT. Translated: CASSVTGVGNTIYF.

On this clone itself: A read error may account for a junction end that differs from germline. The CDR3 DNA reads TGTGCCAGTGGGGACAGGATGAACGCTGAAGCTTTCTTT. The encoded protein is CASGDRMNAEAFF. The rearrangement joins TRBV7-9 to TRBJ1-1; 8 bases map to TRBD1. Germline V gene sequence: CDR1 SEHNR, CDR2 FQNEAQ (reference sequence). The length of the CDR3 is 13 residues.

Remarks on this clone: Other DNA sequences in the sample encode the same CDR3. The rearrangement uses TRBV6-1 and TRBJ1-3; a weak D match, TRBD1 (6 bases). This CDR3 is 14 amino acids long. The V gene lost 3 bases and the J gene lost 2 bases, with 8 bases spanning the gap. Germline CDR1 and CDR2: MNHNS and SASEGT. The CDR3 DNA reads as TGTGCCAGCAGTGAGAGGACAGCTGGAAACACCATATATTTT. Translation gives CASSERTAGNTIYF.

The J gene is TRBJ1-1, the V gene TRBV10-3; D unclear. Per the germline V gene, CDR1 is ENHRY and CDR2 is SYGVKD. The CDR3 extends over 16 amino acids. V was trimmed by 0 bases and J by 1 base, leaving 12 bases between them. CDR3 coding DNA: TGTGCCATCAGTGAGTCGACCGGGAGATCGAACACTGAAGCTTTCTTT. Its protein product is CAISESTGRSNTEAFF.

The CDR3 sequence: CASSLISDSEQYF. The CDR3 DNA reads as TGTGCCAGCAGCCTTATTAGCGATAGCGAGCAGTACTTC. V gene TRBV5-4 combines with J gene TRBJ2-7, with a weak D call TRBD2 (5 bases). CDR3 length: 13 amino acids. Germline values: CDR1 SGHNT, CDR2 YYREEE (reference sequence). Deletions cut 4 bases from V and 6 bases from J, with 14 bases between. The full variable domain, with the rest looked up from reference TRBV5-4 and TRBJ2-7, is ETGVTQSPTHLIKTRGQQVTLRCSSQSGHNTVSWYQQALGQGPQFIFQYYREEENGRGNFPPRFSGLQFPNYSSELNVNALELDDSALYLCASSLISDSEQYFGPGTRLTVT.

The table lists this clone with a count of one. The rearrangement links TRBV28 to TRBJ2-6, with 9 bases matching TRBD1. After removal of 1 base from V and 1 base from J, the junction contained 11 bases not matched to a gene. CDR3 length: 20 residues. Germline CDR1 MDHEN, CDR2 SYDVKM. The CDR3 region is CASSLSGTGKAKSGANVLTF. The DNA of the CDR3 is TGTGCCAGCAGTTTATCCGGGACAGGGAAGGCTAAATCTGGGGCCAACGTCCTGACTTTC.

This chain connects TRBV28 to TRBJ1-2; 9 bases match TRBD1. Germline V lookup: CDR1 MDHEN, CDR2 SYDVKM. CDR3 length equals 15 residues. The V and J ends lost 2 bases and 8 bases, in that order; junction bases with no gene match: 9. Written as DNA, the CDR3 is TGTGCCAGCAGTTTAAATAAGGCTGGGACAGGGGGCTACACCTTC. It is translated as CASSLNKAGTGGYTF.

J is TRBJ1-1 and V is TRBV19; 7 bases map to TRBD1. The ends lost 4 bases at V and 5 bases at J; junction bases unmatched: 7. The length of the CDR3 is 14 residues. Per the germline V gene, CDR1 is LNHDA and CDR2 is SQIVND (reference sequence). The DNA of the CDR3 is TGTGCCAGTAGTACTCCACAGGGGAGGACTGAAGCTTTCTTT. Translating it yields CASSTPQGRTEAFF.

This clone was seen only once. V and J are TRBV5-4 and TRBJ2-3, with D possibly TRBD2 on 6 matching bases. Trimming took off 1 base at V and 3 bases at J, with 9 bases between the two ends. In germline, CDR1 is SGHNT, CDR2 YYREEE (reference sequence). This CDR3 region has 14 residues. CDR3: CASSLIGGTDTQYF. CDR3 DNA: TGTGCCAGCAGCTTGATCGGGGGTACAGATACGCAGTATTTT. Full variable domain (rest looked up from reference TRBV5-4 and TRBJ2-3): ETGVTQSPTHLIKTRGQQVTLRCSSQSGHNTVSWYQQALGQGPQFIFQYYREEENGRGNFPPRFSGLQFPNYSSELNVNALELDDSALYLCASSLIGGTDTQYFGPGTRLTVL.

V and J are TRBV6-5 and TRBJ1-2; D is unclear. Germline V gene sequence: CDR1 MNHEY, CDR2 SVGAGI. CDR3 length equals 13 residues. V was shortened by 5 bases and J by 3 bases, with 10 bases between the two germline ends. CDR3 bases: TGTGCCAGCAGTGAAGCGCCCTACTATGGCTACACCTTC. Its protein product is CASSEAPYYGYTF.

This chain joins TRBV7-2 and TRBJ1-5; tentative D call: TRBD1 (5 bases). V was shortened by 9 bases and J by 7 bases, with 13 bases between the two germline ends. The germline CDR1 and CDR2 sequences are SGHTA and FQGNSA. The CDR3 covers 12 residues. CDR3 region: CASGALGQPQHF. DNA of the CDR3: TGTGCCAGTGGGGCTCTTGGCCAGCCCCAGCATTTT.

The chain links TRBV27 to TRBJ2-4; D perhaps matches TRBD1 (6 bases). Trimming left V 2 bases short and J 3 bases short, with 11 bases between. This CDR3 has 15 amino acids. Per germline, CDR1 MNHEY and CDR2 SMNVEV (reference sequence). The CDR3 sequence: CASSLTGNVKNIQYF. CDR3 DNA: TGTGCCAGCAGTTTAACAGGGAACGTCAAAAACATTCAGTACTTC.

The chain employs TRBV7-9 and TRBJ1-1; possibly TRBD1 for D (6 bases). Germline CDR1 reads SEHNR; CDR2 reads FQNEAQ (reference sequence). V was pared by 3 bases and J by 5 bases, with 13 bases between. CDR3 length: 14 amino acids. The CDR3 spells CASSFWGQVTEAFF. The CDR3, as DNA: TGTGCCAGCAGCTTCTGGGGGCAGGTTACTGAAGCTTTCTTT.

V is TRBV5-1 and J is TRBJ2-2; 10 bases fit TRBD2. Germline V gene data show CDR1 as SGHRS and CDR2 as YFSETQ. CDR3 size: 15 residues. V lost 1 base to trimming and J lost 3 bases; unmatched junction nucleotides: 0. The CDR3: CASSLSGRDTGELFF. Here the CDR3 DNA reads TGCGCCAGCAGCTTGAGCGGGAGGGACACCGGGGAGCTGTTTTTT.

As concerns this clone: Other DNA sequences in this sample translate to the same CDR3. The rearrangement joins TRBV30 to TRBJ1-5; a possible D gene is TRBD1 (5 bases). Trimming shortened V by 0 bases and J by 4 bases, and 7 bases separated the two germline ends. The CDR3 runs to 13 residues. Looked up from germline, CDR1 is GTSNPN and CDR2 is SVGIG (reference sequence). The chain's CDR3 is CAWSVGGNQPQHF. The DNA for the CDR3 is TGTGCCTGGAGTGTGGGGGGAAATCAGCCCCAGCATTTT.

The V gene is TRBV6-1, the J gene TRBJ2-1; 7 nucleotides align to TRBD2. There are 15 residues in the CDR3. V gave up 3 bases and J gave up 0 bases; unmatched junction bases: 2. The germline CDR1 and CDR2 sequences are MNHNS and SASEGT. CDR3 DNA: TGTGCCAGCAGTGAGCGGGGGAGCTCCTACAATGAGCAGTTCTTC. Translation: CASSERGSSYNEQFF.